These T cell receptor beta chains were read from a single sample in a study of shared clonotypes between healthy human individuals. Generated by immunoSEQ multiplex PCR, the TCRdb table keeps only in-frame clones and is missing some. The sample carries millions of clones, 85% to 95% recorded once. The sequenced material came from naive CD4+ T cells sorted from blood. These receptors were obtained from a man aged 18 to 29 in good health. CDR3s include the opening cysteine and the closing phenylalanine or tryptophan. The order of the fields is V gene, J gene, CDR3 length, D gene, clone size, CDR3 DNA, CDR3 protein. The D gene is left open where the match is weak. The listing skips clone size in some rows; elsewhere it reads once, few, many or a size class.

v_call: TRBV30
j_call: TRBJ1-2
cdr3_length: 13
d_call: TRBD1
clone_size: -
cdr3_nt: TGTGCCTGGGGCCGGGACAGGAGATCCGGCTACACCTTC
cdr3_aa: CAWGRDRRSGYTF

v_call: TRBV7-9
j_call: TRBJ1-4
cdr3_length: 14
d_call: -
clone_size: -
cdr3_nt: TGTGCCAGCAGCCTAGGGTCAGGGAGGGAAAAACTGTTTTTT
cdr3_aa: CASSLGSGREKLFF

v_call: TRBV19
j_call: TRBJ1-1
cdr3_length: 14
d_call: TRBD1
clone_size: few
cdr3_nt: TGTGCCAGTAAAACAGGGGCGATGAACACTGAAGCTTTCTTT
cdr3_aa: CASKTGAMNTEAFF

v_call: TRBV6-1
j_call: TRBJ2-7
cdr3_length: 19
d_call: TRBD2
clone_size: -
cdr3_nt: TGTGCCAGCAGTGAAATGTGGACTAGCGCCGTAGGAGGGACCTACGAGCAGTACTTC
cdr3_aa: CASSEMWTSAVGGTYEQYF

v_call: TRBV11-3
j_call: TRBJ2-5
cdr3_length: 17
d_call: TRBD2
clone_size: once
cdr3_nt: TGTGCCAGCAGCTTAATCTGGCCTAGCGGGGCTCAAGAGACCCAGTACTTC
cdr3_aa: CASSLIWPSGAQETQYF

v_call: TRBV19
j_call: TRBJ2-3
cdr3_length: 15
d_call: TRBD2
clone_size: once
cdr3_nt: TGTGCCAGTAGTCCCCAAGGCGGGGGGGCAAATACGCAGTATTTT
cdr3_aa: CASSPQGGGANTQYF

v_call: TRBV18
j_call: TRBJ2-1
cdr3_length: 18
d_call: -
clone_size: once
cdr3_nt: TGTGCCAGCTCACCCGCGGGACAACTAACGAGCTCCTACAATGAGCAGTTCTTC
cdr3_aa: CASSPAGQLTSSYNEQFF

v_call: TRBV19
j_call: TRBJ2-2
cdr3_length: 15
d_call: -
clone_size: -
cdr3_nt: TGTGCCAGTAGTATTGAGATGATGTTTACCGGGGAGCTGTTTTTT
cdr3_aa: CASSIEMMFTGELFF

v_call: TRBV5-4
j_call: TRBJ2-2
cdr3_length: 15
d_call: TRBD1
clone_size: -
cdr3_nt: TGTGCCAGCAGCTTCCGGGACAGGGGCTCCGGGGAGCTGTTTTTT
cdr3_aa: CASSFRDRGSGELFF

v_call: TRBV6-5
j_call: TRBJ2-2
cdr3_length: 14
d_call: -
clone_size: -
cdr3_nt: TGTGCCTGTTCGGGGGATGGTTGGACCGGGGAGCTGTTTTTT
cdr3_aa: CACSGDGWTGELFF

v_call: TRBV7-9
j_call: TRBJ2-1
cdr3_length: 15
d_call: -
clone_size: -
cdr3_nt: TGTGCCAGCAGCTTAGCGCAGGGACCGAGGAATGAGCAGTTCTTC
cdr3_aa: CASSLAQGPRNEQFF

v_call: TRBV11-2
j_call: TRBJ1-2
cdr3_length: 15
d_call: TRBD1
clone_size: -
cdr3_nt: TGTGCCAGCTACGGGGAACAGGGGGCTCGATATGGCTACACCTTC
cdr3_aa: CASYGEQGARYGYTF

v_call: TRBV27
j_call: TRBJ2-3
cdr3_length: 13
d_call: -
clone_size: -
cdr3_nt: TGTGCCAGCCGGGACTTCAACACAGATACGCAGTATTTT
cdr3_aa: CASRDFNTDTQYF

v_call: TRBV7-8
j_call: TRBJ1-3
cdr3_length: 16
d_call: TRBD1
clone_size: -
cdr3_nt: TGTGCCAGCAGCTTAGCGCTAACAGGGGGCAGGGACACCATATATTTT
cdr3_aa: CASSLALTGGRDTIYF

v_call: TRBV18
j_call: TRBJ2-3
cdr3_length: 15
d_call: -
clone_size: -
cdr3_nt: TGTGCCAGCTCACCAGGAGGAATGCTCACAGATACGCAGTATTTT
cdr3_aa: CASSPGGMLTDTQYF

v_call: TRBV6-5
j_call: TRBJ1-1
cdr3_length: 13
d_call: -
clone_size: -
cdr3_nt: TGTGCCAGCAGCCGAGGGGAAAACACTGAAGCTTTCTTT
cdr3_aa: CASSRGENTEAFF

v_call: TRBV6-6
j_call: TRBJ2-7
cdr3_length: 13
d_call: -
clone_size: -
cdr3_nt: TGTGCCAGCGGGCCCGGGACAAACTACGAGCAGTACTTC
cdr3_aa: CASGPGTNYEQYF

v_call: TRBV21-1
j_call: TRBJ1-5
cdr3_length: 16
d_call: -
clone_size: -
cdr3_nt: TGTGCCAGCAGCAAAATCCCCAGGGCCGCGGATCAGCCCCAGCATTTT
cdr3_aa: CASSKIPRAADQPQHF

v_call: TRBV5-7
j_call: TRBJ2-3
cdr3_length: 11
d_call: TRBD2
clone_size: -
cdr3_nt: TGTGCCAGCAGCCGGGGGGGGCAGCAGTATTTT
cdr3_aa: CASSRGGQQYF

v_call: TRBV18
j_call: TRBJ2-1
cdr3_length: 16
d_call: TRBD1
clone_size: -
cdr3_nt: TGTGCCAGCTCACCACCCGGGACAGCATCCTACAATGAGCAGTTCTTC
cdr3_aa: CASSPPGTASYNEQFF

v_call: TRBV7-8
j_call: TRBJ1-1
cdr3_length: 15
d_call: -
clone_size: -
cdr3_nt: TGTGCCAGCAGCTTAGTTTTAGGGAAGGGGGCTGAAGCTTTCTTT
cdr3_aa: CASSLVLGKGAEAFF

v_call: TRBV12-5
j_call: TRBJ2-7
cdr3_length: 14
d_call: TRBD1
clone_size: few
cdr3_nt: TGTGCTAGTGGTCGCGGACAGGGACCCTACGAGCAGTACTTC
cdr3_aa: CASGRGQGPYEQYF

v_call: TRBV10-1
j_call: TRBJ2-2
cdr3_length: 14
d_call: TRBD1
clone_size: -
cdr3_nt: TGCGCCAGTGGGACAGGGGGAACGGCCGGGGAGCTGTTTTTT
cdr3_aa: CASGTGGTAGELFF

v_call: TRBV7-8
j_call: TRBJ2-3
cdr3_length: 11
d_call: -
clone_size: -
cdr3_nt: TGTGCCAGCAGCCAAGGGGATACGCAGTATTTT
cdr3_aa: CASSQGDTQYF

v_call: TRBV19
j_call: TRBJ2-3
cdr3_length: 15
d_call: TRBD1
clone_size: -
cdr3_nt: TGTGCCAGTAGCCCCTCTTACAGGGGGCGAGATACGCAGTATTTT
cdr3_aa: CASSPSYRGRDTQYF

v_call: TRBV29-1
j_call: TRBJ1-2
cdr3_length: 13
d_call: TRBD1
clone_size: -
cdr3_nt: TGCAGCGCCGACAGGGAATCTATCTATGGCTACACCTTC
cdr3_aa: CSADRESIYGYTF

v_call: TRBV13
j_call: TRBJ2-5
cdr3_length: 15
d_call: -
clone_size: -
cdr3_nt: TGTGCCAGCAGCCAATCATCTGACAGGAAAGAGACCCAGTACTTC
cdr3_aa: CASSQSSDRKETQYF

v_call: TRBV7-2
j_call: TRBJ2-1
cdr3_length: 17
d_call: TRBD2
clone_size: -
cdr3_nt: TGTGCCAGCAGCTTAGCAGGTAGCGGGAGAGGCCCCAATGAGCAGTTCTTC
cdr3_aa: CASSLAGSGRGPNEQFF

v_call: TRBV19
j_call: TRBJ1-3
cdr3_length: 13
d_call: -
clone_size: -
cdr3_nt: TGTGCCAGTAGTACGGACTCTGGAAACACCATATATTTT
cdr3_aa: CASSTDSGNTIYF

v_call: TRBV19
j_call: TRBJ1-1
cdr3_length: 15
d_call: TRBD1
clone_size: -
cdr3_nt: TGTGCCAGTAGTGCCCTTTCGACAGGGAGGACTGAAGCTTTCTTT
cdr3_aa: CASSALSTGRTEAFF

v_call: TRBV5-1
j_call: TRBJ2-5
cdr3_length: 17
d_call: TRBD2
clone_size: -
cdr3_nt: TGCGCCAGCAGCTTCCCACCGGCAGCGGGGCATCAACAGACCCAGTACTTC
cdr3_aa: CASSFPPAAGHQQTQYF

v_call: TRBV5-1
j_call: TRBJ2-5
cdr3_length: 13
d_call: -
clone_size: -
cdr3_nt: TGCGCCAGCATGAGTCAGAAACAAGAGACCCAGTACTTC
cdr3_aa: CASMSQKQETQYF

v_call: TRBV7-2
j_call: TRBJ2-1
cdr3_length: 15
d_call: TRBD2
clone_size: -
cdr3_nt: TGTGCCAGCAGCCGAACTAGCGGGAGCTACAATGAGCAGTTCTTC
cdr3_aa: CASSRTSGSYNEQFF

v_call: TRBV7-8
j_call: TRBJ2-5
cdr3_length: 16
d_call: -
clone_size: -
cdr3_nt: TGTGCCAGCAGACCCCTGTGGGGGGGGCCAAGGGAGACCCAGTACTTC
cdr3_aa: CASRPLWGGPRETQYF

v_call: TRBV5-4
j_call: TRBJ2-7
cdr3_length: 14
d_call: -
clone_size: -
cdr3_nt: TGTGCCAGCAGCGCGGGACCGCTTACCTACGAGCAGTACTTC
cdr3_aa: CASSAGPLTYEQYF

v_call: TRBV27
j_call: TRBJ2-3
cdr3_length: 15
d_call: TRBD2
clone_size: -
cdr3_nt: TGTGCCAGCAGAAGGACTAGCGGGGGACTAGGGGCGCAGTATTTT
cdr3_aa: CASRRTSGGLGAQYF

v_call: TRBV29-1
j_call: TRBJ2-5
cdr3_length: 12
d_call: TRBD2
clone_size: -
cdr3_nt: TGCAGCGCCCGGACTAGCTCGGAGACCCAGTACTTC
cdr3_aa: CSARTSSETQYF

v_call: TRBV6-6
j_call: TRBJ1-2
cdr3_length: 14
d_call: TRBD1
clone_size: -
cdr3_nt: TGTGCCAGCAGTTTAACTCAGGGGGACTATGGCTACACCTTC
cdr3_aa: CASSLTQGDYGYTF

v_call: TRBV19
j_call: TRBJ1-6
cdr3_length: 13
d_call: -
clone_size: few
cdr3_nt: TGTGCCAGTAGTCTGAGTTTTAATTCACCCCTCCACTTT
cdr3_aa: CASSLSFNSPLHF

v_call: TRBV7-3
j_call: TRBJ1-1
cdr3_length: 13
d_call: -
clone_size: -
cdr3_nt: TGTGCCAGCAGCCTCAGGTCCAGCACTGAAGCTTTCTTT
cdr3_aa: CASSLRSSTEAFF

v_call: TRBV2
j_call: TRBJ1-3
cdr3_length: 19
d_call: -
clone_size: -
cdr3_nt: TGTGCCAGCAAACTTAATCCGCGTCAGGCCCCGCTCTCTGGAAACACCATATATTTT
cdr3_aa: CASKLNPRQAPLSGNTIYF

v_call: TRBV28
j_call: TRBJ2-7
cdr3_length: 14
d_call: TRBD2
clone_size: -
cdr3_nt: TGTGCCAGCACCCCCCCGGGGGGGCGCAACGAGCAGTACTTC
cdr3_aa: CASTPPGGRNEQYF

v_call: TRBV7-2
j_call: TRBJ2-7
cdr3_length: 14
d_call: -
clone_size: once
cdr3_nt: TGTGCCAGCAGCTCCCCTGACAGGCCGTACGAGCAGTACTTC
cdr3_aa: CASSSPDRPYEQYF

v_call: TRBV28
j_call: TRBJ1-6
cdr3_length: 14
d_call: -
clone_size: -
cdr3_nt: TGTGCCAGCAGTCTCCTTAGGGGAAATTCACCCCTCCACTTT
cdr3_aa: CASSLLRGNSPLHF

v_call: TRBV5-1
j_call: TRBJ2-1
cdr3_length: 15
d_call: -
clone_size: -
cdr3_nt: TGCGCCAGCACCAAGGGGGGGCGCGCCCTCAATGAGCAGTTCTTC
cdr3_aa: CASTKGGRALNEQFF